A single sample is the source of the 2 T cell receptor beta chains below, sequenced in a study of blood T cell repertoires in COVID-19. The assay was immunoSEQ multiplex PCR, and TCRdb's table has in-frame clones only and misses some. The sample shows 250,000 to 300,000 clones, around four fifths of them seen only once. Sequenced sample: peripheral blood. All receptors come from a man between 60 and 75 years old who had recovered from COVID-19.

The genes are TRBV5-1 and TRBJ1-4, with a weak D call TRBD1 (6 bases). CDR3 length: 15 amino acids. The germline CDR1 and CDR2 sequences are SGHRS and YFSETQ. Trimming took off 4 bases at V and 0 bases at J, with 10 bases between the two ends. In DNA form, the CDR3 reads TGCGCCAGCAGCAGCAGGGGTGCAACTAATGAAAAACTGTTTTTT. It codes for CASSSRGATNEKLFF.

The chain employs TRBV5-6 and TRBJ1-6; 7 bases are shared with TRBD1. CDR1 SGHDT and CDR2 YYEEEE come from the germline V gene. CDR3 length: 14 residues. The J segment lost 9 bases and the V segment lost 2 bases, leaving 5 bases of the junction unmatched. CDR3 bases: TGTGCCAGCAGCTTTCCCCAGGGGGGTTCACCCCTCCACTTT. Translation: CASSFPQGGSPLHF.